The source of this T cell receptor beta chain is a study of shared clonotypes between healthy human individuals. Study results and limitations: The authors expected sequencing depth to affect clonotype sharing among donors. Generation probabilities of non-shared clonotypes were lower (relative to those shared by all four donors).

Trimming removed 5 bases at V and 5 bases at J, with 16 bases between. Germline values: CDR1 MDHEN, CDR2 SYDVKM. CDR3 length: 15 residues. CD45RO-negative CD8 cells positively selected for CCR7 made up the naive population, which excluded terminally differentiated effector memory CD45RA+ cells. On this clone: Its antigen is unknown.

Several immunoSEQ plates held equal portions of the genomic DNA taken from each subset. Authors' data handling: Owing to the provision of junction-only sequences devoid of quality scores by immunoSEQ, filtering differed. Generated by immunoSEQ multiplex PCR, the TCRdb table keeps only in-frame clones and is missing some. V, J and clone size are those of that table, while D and trimming were read from the DNA. The sample shows around 1,900,000 clones, around 95% of them seen only once. Sequenced: naive CD8+ T cells from PBMCs. The receptor was isolated from a man younger than 35 in good health. Some clones in this sample may be carry-over from other donors' samples. The chain uses TRBV28 and TRBJ1-5; no clear D. The CDR3 DNA is TGTGCCAGCAGTCCCCAGGTGCTTGGCGATCAGCCCCAGCATTTT. Protein product: CASSPQVLGDQPQHF.